The 15 T cell receptor beta chains below come from one sample, sequenced in a study of blood T cells in healthy people across ages. Using a J-beta primer mix together with a sample-barcoded 5' primer, a second PCR was run for about 6 to 11 cycles. Using its own MiXCR run on the 5' RACE reads, TCRdb lists one record per CDR3 protein. The repertoire holds about 800,000 distinct CDR3 sequences, with around 25% as singletons. Another study also made use of these data, one on T cells of mothers and their children.

Sequenced input: blood. The receptors come from a boy aged 5-17 years in good health.

J is TRBJ2-5 and V is TRBV12-5; tentatively, D is TRBD1 (6 bases). CDR3 length: 13 amino acids. V was clipped by 6 bases and J by 1 base, with 9 bases between them. CDR1 is LGHNT, CDR2 FRNRAP, per germline. CDR3 sequence (DNA): TGTGCTAGTGGACCGGACAGCCAAGAGACCCAGTACTTC. This translates into CASGPDSQETQYF.

The V call is TRBV9, the J call TRBJ2-5; 8 positions match TRBD2. Germline trimming cut 0 bases from V and 1 base from J; bases unmatched to any gene: 8. Germline assignment: CDR1 SGDLS and CDR2 YYNGEE. CDR3 length: 17 amino acids. The CDR3 loop is CASSVDGSGSPQETQYF. The CDR3 region has the DNA TGTGCCAGCAGCGTAGACGGAAGCGGGAGTCCCCAAGAGACCCAGTACTTC.

The chain is built from TRBV20-1 and TRBJ2-2; either TRBD1 or TRBD2 may fit D (5 bases each). Germline V gene sequence: CDR1 DFQATT, CDR2 SNEGSKA (reference sequence). Trimming left V 5 bases short and J 0 bases short, with 10 bases between. The CDR3 runs 14 residues. The CDR3 DNA sequence: TGCAGTGCTCCCGGGACCTCGAACACCGGGGAGCTGTTTTTT. Translation gives CSAPGTSNTGELFF.

The chain links TRBV28 to TRBJ1-3, with 7 bases lining up with TRBD1. The CDR3 is 14 residues long. With 6 bases clipped from V and 5 bases from J, the junction kept 7 bases outside the gene matches. CDR1 and CDR2 from the germline V gene are MDHEN and SYDVKM. The CDR3 coding sequence is TGTGCCAGCAGCCCGACAGGGAACAGAAACACCATATATTTT. It translates to CASSPTGNRNTIYF. Full variable domain (outside the CDR3, taken from reference TRBV28 and TRBJ1-3): DVKVTQSSRYLVKRTGEKVFLECVQDMDHENMFWYRQDPGLGLRLIYFSYDVKMKEKGDIPEGYSVSREKKERFSLILESASTNQTSMYLCASSPTGNRNTIYFGEGSWLTVV.

This clonotype was seen just once. Relative to the germline gene, one junction end is altered; a read error may explain this. The J gene is TRBJ2-7, the V gene TRBV3-1, with TRBD1 identical over 7 bases. Germline loops: CDR1 LGHDT, CDR2 YNNKEL (reference sequence). CDR3 length equals 12 residues. The CDR3 is CASSQIDRVLNF. CDR3 nucleotide sequence: TGTGCCAGCAGCCAAATCGACAGGGTATTGAACTTC.

The rearrangement uses TRBV5-1 and TRBJ1-6, with 9 bases that match TRBD1. CDR1 and CDR2 from the germline V gene are SGHRS and YFSETQ. The CDR3 contains 16 residues. V lost 5 bases to trimming and J lost 7 bases; unmatched junction nucleotides: 10. CDR3 nucleotide sequence: TGCGCCAGCAGGCCGGGACAGGGAACGAACAATTCACCCCTCCACTTT. Amino acids: CASRPGQGTNNSPLHF.

The V and J genes are TRBV7-2 and TRBJ2-2; 8 nucleotides align to TRBD1. The CDR3 runs to 15 residues. Germline V gene lookup returns CDR1 SGHTA and CDR2 FQGNSA. The trim removed 5 bases at V and 6 bases at J, leaving 8 bases unmatched. CDR3 in DNA: TGTGCCAGCAGCCGTACGACAGGGGTACCCGGGGAGCTGTTTTTT. Translation: CASSRTTGVPGELFF.

The J gene is TRBJ2-1, the V gene TRBV6-2 or TRBV6-3; 8 bases align to TRBD1. The V gene's germline CDR1 is MNHEY and CDR2 SVGEGT. V trimming: 0 bases; J trimming: 8 bases; junction bases outside the gene matches: 6. This CDR3 is built from 15 residues. CDR3 sequence (DNA): TGTGCCAGCAGTTACTCCAGAGACAGGGGCTATGAGCAGTTCTTC. It specifies CASSYSRDRGYEQFF.

V and J are TRBV20-1 and TRBJ2-7; 9 positions agree with TRBD1. V lost 6 bases to trimming and J lost 2 bases; unmatched junction nucleotides: 8. CDR1 and CDR2 (germline): DFQATT, SNEGSKA (reference sequence). CDR3 length equals 14 residues. CDR3 nucleotides: TGCAGTGCCGCCGGGACAGGGTATCCCTACGAGCAGTACTTC. Translated, it gives CSAAGTGYPYEQYF.

The chain couples TRBV20-1 to TRBJ2-3, with D perhaps TRBD2 (6 bases). The CDR3 has 13 residues. V lost 4 bases and J 2 bases, leaving 10 bases between the germline ends. Germline V lookup: CDR1 DFQATT, CDR2 SNEGSKA (reference sequence). This CDR3 is CSATWDSTDTQYF. As DNA, the CDR3 is TGCAGTGCTACATGGGACTCCACAGATACGCAGTATTTT.

This clonotype has only a few counts. The CDR3 spells CASSQDPGITQYF. The CDR3 nucleotides are TGCGCCAGCAGCCAAGACCCGGGGATTACGCAGTATTTT. The J gene is TRBJ2-3, the V gene TRBV4-3; tentative D call: TRBD2 (5 bases). Trimming took 0 bases from V and 8 from J, leaving 9 bases between them. CDR1 and CDR2 (germline): LGHNA, YSLEER. The CDR3 is 13 amino acids.

For the CDR3, the DNA is TGTGCCAGCAGTTCCCCAGGCCAGGGGGACTATGGCTACACCTTC. Translating gives CASSSPGQGDYGYTF. The rearrangement joins TRBV6-6 to TRBJ1-2; 7 nucleotides agree with TRBD1. Germline CDR1 reads MNHNY; CDR2 reads SVGAGI (reference sequence). V gave up 4 bases and J gave up 3 bases; unmatched junction bases: 8. The CDR3 length is 15 residues.

The chain is built from TRBV7-6 and TRBJ1-4; perhaps TRBD1 as D (5 bases). Germline V gene data show CDR1 as SGHVS and CDR2 as FNYEAQ. The CDR3 is 14 residues long. V was trimmed by 1 base and J by 8 bases, leaving 11 bases between them. The CDR3 is CASSLGQGEEKLFF. DNA for the CDR3: TGTGCCAGCAGCTTAGGTCAGGGTGAAGAAAAACTGTTTTTT.

The DNA of the CDR3 is TGTGCCAGCAGTCCCTCACAGGGTGGGGAGACCCAGTACTTC. Amino acids: CASSPSQGGETQYF. This chain uses TRBV28 with TRBJ2-5; a possible D gene is TRBD1 (6 bases). The CDR3 extends over 14 amino acids. Germline V gives CDR1 MDHEN, CDR2 SYDVKM. The ends were cut back, 5 bases at V and 5 bases at J, with 15 bases in the middle.

The chain has TRBV9 and TRBJ1-1, with no clear D. The V gene lost 4 bases and the J gene lost 2 bases, with 15 bases spanning the gap. Per germline, CDR1 SGDLS and CDR2 YYNGEE. This CDR3 spans 15 amino acids. In DNA, the CDR3 is TGTGCCAGCAGCCCCGGTCCTAATTCTAACACTGAAGCTTTCTTT. Translating it yields CASSPGPNSNTEAFF. Filled out from reference TRBV9 and TRBJ1-1, the complete variable domain reads DSGVTQTPKHLITATGQRVTLRCSPRSGDLSVYWYQQSLDQGLQFLIQYYNGEERAKGNILERFSAQQFPDLHSELNLSSLELGDSALYFCASSPGPNSNTEAFFGQGTRLTVV.